A selection of T cell receptor beta chains follows, all from one sample in a study of cytomegalovirus exposure and HLA in healthy donors. The table came from immunoSEQ multiplex PCR; TCRdb's copy has only in-frame clones and leaves some out. The profile shows 100,000 to 150,000 clones, about 80% of them singletons. The sample was PBMCs. The origin of the receptors is a human donor in good health. CDR3s include the opening cysteine and the closing phenylalanine or tryptophan. D genes are given only for firm matches. Clone size is given for some rows only: seen once, a few or many times, or a class if the clone is expanded.

cdr3_aa: CASSSGILDEQYF; cdr3_nt: TGCGCCAGCAGCAGCGGGATCTTGGACGAGCAGTACTTC; d_call: TRBD2; j_call: TRBJ2-7; v_call: TRBV5-1; clone_size: NA
cdr3_aa: CASSQAGGSGNTIYF; cdr3_nt: TGTGCCAGCAGTCAGGCAGGGGGCTCTGGAAACACCATATATTTT; d_call: TRBD1; j_call: TRBJ1-3; v_call: TRBV6-5; clone_size: NA
cdr3_aa: CASSSTSGGYNEQFF; cdr3_nt: TGTGCCAGCAGCTCGACTAGCGGGGGATACAATGAGCAGTTCTTC; d_call: TRBD2; j_call: TRBJ2-1; v_call: TRBV7-9; clone_size: NA
cdr3_aa: CASSGLAGGGETQYF; cdr3_nt: TGTGCCAGCAGTGGGCTAGCGGGGGGTGGGGAGACCCAGTACTTC; d_call: TRBD2; j_call: TRBJ2-5; v_call: TRBV2; clone_size: NA
cdr3_aa: CASSKRYF; cdr3_nt: TGTGCCAGCAGCAAGCGGTACTTC; d_call: NA; j_call: TRBJ2-4; v_call: TRBV21-1; clone_size: once
cdr3_aa: CASGFSHREFYNEKLFF; cdr3_nt: TGTGCTAGTGGTTTTAGCCATCGGGAGTTTTATAATGAAAAACTGTTTTTT; d_call: NA; j_call: TRBJ1-4; v_call: TRBV12-5; clone_size: NA
cdr3_aa: CASSVRTALDEQYF; cdr3_nt: TGTGCCAGCAGTGTCCGGACAGCCCTCGACGAGCAGTACTTC; d_call: NA; j_call: TRBJ2-7; v_call: TRBV2; clone_size: few
cdr3_aa: CASSDGGTGESEKLFF; cdr3_nt: TGCGCCAGCAGTGATGGAGGTACTGGGGAGAGTGAAAAACTGTTTTTT; d_call: NA; j_call: TRBJ1-4; v_call: TRBV10-1; clone_size: NA
cdr3_aa: CASSLNEREVLFF; cdr3_nt: TGTGCCAGCAGCTTAAATGAGAGGGAGGTGCTGTTTTTT; d_call: NA; j_call: TRBJ2-2; v_call: TRBV7-2; clone_size: NA
cdr3_aa: CASSLIVAVHEQYF; cdr3_nt: TGTGCCAGCAGTTTAATCGTAGCGGTTCACGAGCAGTACTTC; d_call: NA; j_call: TRBJ2-7; v_call: TRBV6-6; clone_size: NA
cdr3_aa: CASSLRAPGQGKTGELFF; cdr3_nt: TGTGCCAGCAGTTTACGAGCCCCGGGACAGGGAAAGACCGGGGAGCTGTTTTTT; d_call: TRBD1; j_call: TRBJ2-2; v_call: TRBV28; clone_size: NA
cdr3_aa: CASSPGTGESAFF; cdr3_nt: TGTGCCAGCAGCCCCGGGACAGGGGAGTCAGCTTTCTTT; d_call: TRBD1; j_call: TRBJ1-1; v_call: TRBV5-5; clone_size: NA
cdr3_aa: CASSPAAQRSEKLFF; cdr3_nt: TGTGCCAGCAGCCCCGCTGCCCAGAGGTCTGAAAAACTGTTTTTT; d_call: NA; j_call: TRBJ1-4; v_call: TRBV2; clone_size: NA
cdr3_aa: CASRGQGKFAETQYF; cdr3_nt: TGTGCCAGCAGGGGACAGGGTAAATTTGCAGAGACCCAGTACTTC; d_call: TRBD1; j_call: TRBJ2-5; v_call: TRBV5-6; clone_size: NA
cdr3_aa: CASSVRRAGTGIEVNTGELFF; cdr3_nt: TGTGCCAGCAGCGTCAGACGAGCGGGGACAGGGATAGAAGTGAACACCGGGGAGCTGTTTTTT; d_call: TRBD1; j_call: TRBJ2-2; v_call: TRBV9; clone_size: NA
cdr3_aa: CASSPAPNQPQHF; cdr3_nt: TGTGCCAGCAGCCCCGCGCCAAATCAGCCCCAGCATTTT; d_call: NA; j_call: TRBJ1-5; v_call: TRBV7-9; clone_size: NA
cdr3_aa: CASSPSLVIRETQYF; cdr3_nt: TGTGCCAGCAGCCCCTCGTTAGTAATTCGAGAGACCCAGTACTTC; d_call: NA; j_call: TRBJ2-5; v_call: TRBV7-8; clone_size: NA
cdr3_aa: CASSLGQAEGANVLTF; cdr3_nt: TGTGCCAGCAGCCTGGGACAGGCGGAAGGGGCCAACGTCCTGACTTTC; d_call: TRBD1; j_call: TRBJ2-6; v_call: TRBV5-6; clone_size: NA
cdr3_aa: CASSLAPQGYGYTF; cdr3_nt: TGTGCCAGCAGCTTAGCGCCCCAGGGCTATGGCTACACCTTC; d_call: NA; j_call: TRBJ1-2; v_call: TRBV7-9; clone_size: NA
cdr3_aa: CASSQDRQASEQYF; cdr3_nt: TGCGCCAGCAGCCAAGATCGGCAGGCCAGTGAGCAGTACTTC; d_call: NA; j_call: TRBJ2-7; v_call: TRBV4-3; clone_size: NA
cdr3_aa: CASSFNRGTYNEQFF; cdr3_nt: TGTGCCAGCAGCTTTAACAGGGGGACCTACAATGAGCAGTTCTTC; d_call: TRBD1; j_call: TRBJ2-1; v_call: TRBV5-4; clone_size: NA
cdr3_aa: CAIRPDRHGETQYF; cdr3_nt: TGTGCCATCAGGCCGGACAGGCATGGGGAGACCCAGTACTTC; d_call: TRBD1; j_call: TRBJ2-5; v_call: TRBV10-3; clone_size: NA
cdr3_aa: CASSQGRVTNEKLFF; cdr3_nt: TGCGCCAGCAGCCAAGGGAGGGTAACTAATGAAAAACTGTTTTTT; d_call: NA; j_call: TRBJ1-4; v_call: TRBV4-1; clone_size: NA
cdr3_aa: CASSSERGTQYF; cdr3_nt: TGTGCCAGCAGCTCTGAGCGGGGAACGCAGTATTTT; d_call: TRBD2; j_call: TRBJ2-3; v_call: TRBV7-2; clone_size: NA
cdr3_aa: CASVRTSGDNEQFF; cdr3_nt: TGCGCCAGCGTTCGGACTAGCGGTGACAATGAGCAGTTCTTC; d_call: TRBD2; j_call: TRBJ2-1; v_call: TRBV5-1; clone_size: NA
cdr3_aa: CASNRGRNTGELFF; cdr3_nt: TGTGCCAGCAACAGGGGGCGAAACACCGGGGAGCTGTTTTTT; d_call: TRBD1; j_call: TRBJ2-2; v_call: TRBV19; clone_size: NA